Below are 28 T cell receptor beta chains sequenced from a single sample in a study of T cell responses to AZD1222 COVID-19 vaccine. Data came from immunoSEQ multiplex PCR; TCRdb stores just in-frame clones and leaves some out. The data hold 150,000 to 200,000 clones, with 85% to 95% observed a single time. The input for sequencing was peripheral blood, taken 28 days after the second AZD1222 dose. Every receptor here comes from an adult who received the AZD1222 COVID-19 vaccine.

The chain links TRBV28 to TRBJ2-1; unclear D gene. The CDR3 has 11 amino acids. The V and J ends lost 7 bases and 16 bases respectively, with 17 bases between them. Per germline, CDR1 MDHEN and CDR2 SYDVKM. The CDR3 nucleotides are TGTGCCAGCACCCTACGGGTTTGGAGTTTCTTC. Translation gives CASTLRVWSFF.

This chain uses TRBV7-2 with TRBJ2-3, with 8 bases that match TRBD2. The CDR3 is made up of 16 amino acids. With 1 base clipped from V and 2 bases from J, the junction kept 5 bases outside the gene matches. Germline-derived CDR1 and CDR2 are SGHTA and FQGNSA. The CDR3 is CASSLDPAGVTDTQYF. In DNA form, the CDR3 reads TGTGCCAGCAGCTTAGATCCAGCGGGAGTCACAGATACGCAGTATTTT.

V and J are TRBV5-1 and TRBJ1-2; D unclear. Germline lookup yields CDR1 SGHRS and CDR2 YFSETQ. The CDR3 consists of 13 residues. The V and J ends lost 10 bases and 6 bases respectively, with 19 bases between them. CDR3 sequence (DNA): TGCGCCCAGTGGCGGGTATCCCCTCATGGCTACACCTTC. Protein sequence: CAQWRVSPHGYTF.

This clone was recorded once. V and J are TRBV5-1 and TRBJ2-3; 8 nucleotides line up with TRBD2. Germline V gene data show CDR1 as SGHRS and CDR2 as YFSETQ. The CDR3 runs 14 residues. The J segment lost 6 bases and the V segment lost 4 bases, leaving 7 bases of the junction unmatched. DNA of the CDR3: TGCGCCAGCAGCGATACGGGGGGGCGGGATACGCAGTATTTT. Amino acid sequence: CASSDTGGRDTQYF.

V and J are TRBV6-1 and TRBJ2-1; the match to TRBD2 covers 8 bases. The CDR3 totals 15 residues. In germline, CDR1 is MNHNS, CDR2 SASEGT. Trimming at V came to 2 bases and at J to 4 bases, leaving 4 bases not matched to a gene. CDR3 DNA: TGTGCCAGCAGTGAAAGCGGGAGAAGTTACAATGAGCAGTTCTTC. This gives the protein CASSESGRSYNEQFF.

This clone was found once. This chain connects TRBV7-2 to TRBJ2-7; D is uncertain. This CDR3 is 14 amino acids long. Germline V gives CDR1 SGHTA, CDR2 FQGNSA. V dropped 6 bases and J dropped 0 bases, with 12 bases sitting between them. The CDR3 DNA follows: TGTGCCAGCAGACGCAGGAGCCTCTCCTACGAGCAGTACTTC. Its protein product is CASRRRSLSYEQYF.

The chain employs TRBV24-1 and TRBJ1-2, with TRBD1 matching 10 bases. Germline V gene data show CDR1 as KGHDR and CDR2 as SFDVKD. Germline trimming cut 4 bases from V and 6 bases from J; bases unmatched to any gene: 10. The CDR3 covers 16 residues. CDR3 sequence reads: CATSEHAGTGVNGYTF. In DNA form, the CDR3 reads TGTGCCACCAGTGAGCACGCCGGGACAGGGGTGAATGGCTACACCTTC.

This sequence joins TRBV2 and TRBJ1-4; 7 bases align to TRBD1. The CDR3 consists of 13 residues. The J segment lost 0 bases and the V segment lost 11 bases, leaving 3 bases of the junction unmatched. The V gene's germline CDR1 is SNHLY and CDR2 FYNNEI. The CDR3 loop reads CAVDRATNEKLFF. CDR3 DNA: TGTGCCGTAGACAGGGCAACTAATGAAAAACTGTTTTTT.

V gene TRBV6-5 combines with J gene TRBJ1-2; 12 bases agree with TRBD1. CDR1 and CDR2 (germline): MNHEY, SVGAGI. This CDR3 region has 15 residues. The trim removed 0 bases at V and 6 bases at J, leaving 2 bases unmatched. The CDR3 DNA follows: TGTGCCAGCAGTTACTCAGGGACAGGGGGCAATGGCTACACCTTC. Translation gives CASSYSGTGGNGYTF.

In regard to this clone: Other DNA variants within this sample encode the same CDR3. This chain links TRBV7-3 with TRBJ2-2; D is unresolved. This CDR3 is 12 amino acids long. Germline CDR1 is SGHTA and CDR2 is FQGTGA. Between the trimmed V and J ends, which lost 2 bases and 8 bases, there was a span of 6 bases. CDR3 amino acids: CASSLGQGELFF. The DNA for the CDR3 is TGTGCCAGCAGCTTAGGGCAGGGGGAGCTGTTTTTT.

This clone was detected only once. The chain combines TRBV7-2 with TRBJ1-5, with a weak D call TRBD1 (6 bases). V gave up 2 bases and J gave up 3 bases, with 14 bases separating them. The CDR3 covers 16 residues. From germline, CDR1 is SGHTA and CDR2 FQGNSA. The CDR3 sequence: CASSLQTGRHNQPQHF. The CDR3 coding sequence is TGTGCCAGCAGCTTACAGACAGGACGACACAATCAGCCCCAGCATTTT.

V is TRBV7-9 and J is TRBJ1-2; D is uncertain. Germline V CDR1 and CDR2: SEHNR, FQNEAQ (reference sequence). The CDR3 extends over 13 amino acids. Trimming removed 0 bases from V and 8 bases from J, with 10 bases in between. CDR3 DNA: TGTGCCAGCAGCTTAGCCCCCCCCAGCGGCTACACCTTC. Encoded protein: CASSLAPPSGYTF. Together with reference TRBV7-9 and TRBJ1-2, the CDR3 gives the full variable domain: DTGVSQNPRHKITKRGQNVTFRCDPISEHNRLYWYRQTLGQGPEFLTYFQNEAQLEKSRLLSDRFSAERPKGSFSTLEIQRTEQGDSAMYLCASSLAPPSGYTFGSGTRLTVV.

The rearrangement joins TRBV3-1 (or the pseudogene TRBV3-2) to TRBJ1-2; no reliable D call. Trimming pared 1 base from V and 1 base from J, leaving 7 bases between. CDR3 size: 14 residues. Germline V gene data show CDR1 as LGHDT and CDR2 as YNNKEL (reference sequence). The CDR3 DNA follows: TGTGCCAGCAGCCAAGTGTCAGTTAACTATGGCTACACCTTC. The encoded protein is CASSQVSVNYGYTF.

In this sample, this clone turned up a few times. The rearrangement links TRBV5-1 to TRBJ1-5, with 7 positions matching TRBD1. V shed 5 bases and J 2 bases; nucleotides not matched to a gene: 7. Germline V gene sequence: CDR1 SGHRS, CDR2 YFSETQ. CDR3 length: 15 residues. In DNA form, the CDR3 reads TGCGCCAGCAGGGCCGGGACAGCGGGCAATCAGCCCCAGCATTTT. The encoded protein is CASRAGTAGNQPQHF. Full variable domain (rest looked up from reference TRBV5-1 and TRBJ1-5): KAGVTQTPRYLIKTRGQQVTLSCSPISGHRSVSWYQQTPGQGLQFLFEYFSETQRNKGNFPGRFSGRQFSNSRSEMNVSTLELGDSALYLCASRAGTAGNQPQHFGDGTRLSIL.

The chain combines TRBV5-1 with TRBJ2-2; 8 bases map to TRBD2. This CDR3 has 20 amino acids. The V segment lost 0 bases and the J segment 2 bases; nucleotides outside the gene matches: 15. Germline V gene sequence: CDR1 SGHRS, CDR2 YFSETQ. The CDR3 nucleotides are TGCGCCAGCAGCTTGGGGTTAGCGGGGCCTAATCCTTTCAACACCGGGGAGCTGTTTTTT. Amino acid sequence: CASSLGLAGPNPFNTGELFF.

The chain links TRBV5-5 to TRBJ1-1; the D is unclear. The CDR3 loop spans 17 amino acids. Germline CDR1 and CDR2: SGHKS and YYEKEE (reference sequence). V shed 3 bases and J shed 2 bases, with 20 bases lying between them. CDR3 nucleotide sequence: TGTGCCAGCAGCTACCTGGGTGGCAGCGTCGCAAACACTGAAGCTTTCTTT. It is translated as CASSYLGGSVANTEAFF.

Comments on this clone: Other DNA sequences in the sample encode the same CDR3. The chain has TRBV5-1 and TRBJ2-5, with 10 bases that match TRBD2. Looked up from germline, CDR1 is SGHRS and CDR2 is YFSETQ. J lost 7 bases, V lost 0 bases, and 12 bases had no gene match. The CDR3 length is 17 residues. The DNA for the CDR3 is TGCGCCAGCAGCTTGGCTGGTGGGCTAGCGGGAGAGGCGACCCAGTACTTC. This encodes CASSLAGGLAGEATQYF.

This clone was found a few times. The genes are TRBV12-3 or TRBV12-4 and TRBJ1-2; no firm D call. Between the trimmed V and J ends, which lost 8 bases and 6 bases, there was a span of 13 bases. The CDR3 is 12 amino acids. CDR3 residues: CASRDPPHGYTF. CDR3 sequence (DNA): TGTGCCAGCCGGGATCCCCCACATGGCTACACCTTC.

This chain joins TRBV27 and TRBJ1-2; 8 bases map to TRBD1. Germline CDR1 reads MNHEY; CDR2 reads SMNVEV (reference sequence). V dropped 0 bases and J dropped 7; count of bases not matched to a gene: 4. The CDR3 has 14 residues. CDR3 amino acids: CASSLSQGAAGYTF. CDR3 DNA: TGTGCCAGCAGTTTATCTCAGGGGGCGGCTGGCTACACCTTC.

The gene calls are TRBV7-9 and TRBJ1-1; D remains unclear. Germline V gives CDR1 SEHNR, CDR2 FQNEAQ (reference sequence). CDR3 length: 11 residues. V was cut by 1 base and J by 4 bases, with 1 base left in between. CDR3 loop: CASSLVTEAFF. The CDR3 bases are TGTGCCAGCAGCTTAGTCACTGAAGCTTTCTTT.

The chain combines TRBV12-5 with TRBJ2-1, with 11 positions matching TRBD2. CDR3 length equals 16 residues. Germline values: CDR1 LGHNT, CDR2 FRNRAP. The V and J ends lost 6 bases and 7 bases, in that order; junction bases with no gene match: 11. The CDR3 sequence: CASGQPGTSGGNEQFF. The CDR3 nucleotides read TGTGCTAGTGGCCAGCCCGGGACTAGCGGCGGTAATGAGCAGTTCTTC.

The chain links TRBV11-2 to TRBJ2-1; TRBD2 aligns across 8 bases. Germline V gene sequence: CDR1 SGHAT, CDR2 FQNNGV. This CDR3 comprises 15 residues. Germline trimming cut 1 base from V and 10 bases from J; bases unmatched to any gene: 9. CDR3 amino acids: CASSLVGLEVPEQFF. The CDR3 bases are TGTGCCAGCAGCTTAGTGGGACTAGAAGTCCCCGAGCAGTTCTTC.

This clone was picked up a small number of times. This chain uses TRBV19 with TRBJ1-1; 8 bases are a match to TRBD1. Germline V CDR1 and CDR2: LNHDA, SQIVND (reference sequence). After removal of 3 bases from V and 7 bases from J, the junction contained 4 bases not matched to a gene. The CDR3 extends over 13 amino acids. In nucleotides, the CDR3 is TGTGCCAGTAGTATCTCAGGGGGCTTTGAAGCTTTCTTT. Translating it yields CASSISGGFEAFF.

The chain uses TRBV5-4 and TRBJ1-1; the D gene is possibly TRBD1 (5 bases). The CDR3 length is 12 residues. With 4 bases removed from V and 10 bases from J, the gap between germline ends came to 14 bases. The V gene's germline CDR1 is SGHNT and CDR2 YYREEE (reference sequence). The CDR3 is CASSRPTGTAFF. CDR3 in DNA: TGTGCCAGCAGCCGGCCCACAGGTACAGCTTTCTTT.

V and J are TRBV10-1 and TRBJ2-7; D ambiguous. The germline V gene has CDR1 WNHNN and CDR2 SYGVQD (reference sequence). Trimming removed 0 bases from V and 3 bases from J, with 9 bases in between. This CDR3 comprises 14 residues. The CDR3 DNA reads TGCGCCAGCAGTGAGTCGATTTGGCTCTACGAGCAGTACTTC. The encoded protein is CASSESIWLYEQYF.

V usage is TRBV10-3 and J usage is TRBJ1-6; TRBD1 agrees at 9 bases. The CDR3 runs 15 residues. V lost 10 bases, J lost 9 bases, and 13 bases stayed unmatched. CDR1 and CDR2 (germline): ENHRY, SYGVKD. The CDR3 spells CATLSYGTGFSPLHF. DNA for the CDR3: TGTGCCACCCTGTCCTACGGGACAGGGTTTTCACCCCTCCACTTT.

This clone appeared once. Here the CDR3 DNA reads TGTGCCAGCAGGAAAAGTCCTGAAGCTTTCTTT. Translation: CASRKSPEAFF. The chain employs TRBV7-2 and TRBJ1-1; D is unresolved. Between the trimmed V and J ends, which lost 6 bases and 6 bases, there was a span of 8 bases. The CDR3 has 11 residues. From germline, CDR1 is SGHTA and CDR2 FQGNSA.

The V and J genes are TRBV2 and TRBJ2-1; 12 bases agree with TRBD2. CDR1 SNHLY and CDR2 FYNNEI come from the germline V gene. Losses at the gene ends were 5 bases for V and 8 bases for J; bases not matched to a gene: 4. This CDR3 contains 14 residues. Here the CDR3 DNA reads TGTGCCAGCAGTACTAGCGGGAGGATCCATGAGCAGTTCTTC. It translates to CASSTSGRIHEQFF.